A selection of T cell receptor beta chains follows, all from one sample in a study of blood T cell repertoires in COVID-19. Profiling relied on immunoSEQ multiplex PCR, and the TCRdb table lists in-frame clones only, not all of them. The sample holds about 200,000 clones, roughly 94% seen once. Sequencing was performed on peripheral blood. These receptors were taken from a man younger than 45 with COVID-19, enrolled during active disease. Each CDR3 is given with its conserved first and last residue. Each record gives: V gene, J gene, clone size, D gene, CDR3 protein, CDR3 DNA. The D gene is left open where the match is weak. Clone size is not always given. Where it is, it says once, few, many or a class for expanded clones.

>TRBV4-1|TRBJ1-1|once|-
CASSQDWQGLMNTEAFF
TGCGCCAGCAGCCAAGATTGGCAGGGGCTAATGAACACTGAAGCTTTCTTT
>TRBV5-1|TRBJ1-6|once|TRBD1
CASSWTGMNSPLHF
TGCGCCAGCAGCTGGACAGGGATGAATTCACCCCTCCACTTT
>TRBV27|TRBJ1-5|-|TRBD1
CASSSDRGNQPQHF
TGTGCCAGCAGTTCCGACAGGGGCAATCAGCCCCAGCATTTT
>TRBV19|TRBJ1-5|-|-
CASSSQGSNQPQHF
TGTGCCAGTAGTAGCCAGGGCAGCAATCAGCCCCAGCATTTT
>TRBV10-3|TRBJ1-2|-|-
CAISAGEGIYGYTF
TGTGCCATCAGCGCAGGGGAAGGAATATATGGCTACACCTTC
>TRBV30|TRBJ1-2|-|-
CAWSVQTVDGYTF
TGTGCCTGGAGTGTACAGACAGTGGATGGCTACACCTTC
>TRBV2|TRBJ2-5|-|TRBD1
CASIPTGEETQYF
TGTGCCAGCATCCCGACAGGGGAAGAGACCCAGTACTTC
>TRBV5-1|TRBJ2-1|-|-
CASSLGLLSVVLNEQFF
TGCGCCAGCAGCTTGGGACTCCTTTCCGTAGTACTCAATGAGCAGTTCTTC
>TRBV2|TRBJ2-5|once|TRBD2
CASSDLRSGGGETQYF
TGTGCCAGCAGTGACCTCAGGAGCGGGGGTGGAGAGACCCAGTACTTC
>TRBV6-1|TRBJ2-5|-|TRBD2
CASSELAGGKLGETQYF
TGTGCCAGCAGTGAATTAGCGGGGGGAAAGCTGGGAGAGACCCAGTACTTC
>TRBV6-5|TRBJ2-2|-|TRBD2
CATLGLAGSGELFF
TGTGCCACCCTTGGACTAGCGGGATCGGGGGAGCTGTTTTTT
>TRBV4-1|TRBJ1-4|-|-
CASSQDPETNEKLFF
TGCGCCAGCAGCCAAGATCCCGAGACTAATGAAAAACTGTTTTTT
>TRBV3-1/TRBV3-2|TRBJ2-7|-|-
CASSPHRDSGSLGEQYF
TGTGCCAGCAGCCCCCATCGGGACTCTGGGAGTCTAGGCGAGCAGTACTTC
>TRBV5-1|TRBJ1-1|-|-
CASSYGRGGANTEAFF
TGCGCCAGCAGTTATGGCAGGGGAGGGGCTAACACTGAAGCTTTCTTT
>TRBV10-2|TRBJ2-2|-|TRBD2
CASSEGIAGENTGELFF
TGCGCCAGCAGTGAGGGAATAGCGGGGGAGAACACCGGGGAGCTGTTTTTT
>TRBV7-9|TRBJ2-1|-|-
CASSAGLALEQFF
TGTGCCAGCAGCGCTGGGCTAGCGCTTGAGCAGTTCTTC
>TRBV18|TRBJ1-1|-|TRBD1
CASSRQGGMNTEAFF
TGTGCCAGCTCACGACAGGGGGGAATGAACACTGAAGCTTTCTTT
>TRBV19|TRBJ2-7|-|-
CASSPRPNQGRDEQYF
TGTGCCAGTAGTCCAAGGCCCAATCAGGGGCGCGACGAGCAGTACTTC
>TRBV4-1|TRBJ2-1|-|TRBD2
CASSQLPAGEADNEQFF
TGCGCCAGCAGCCAACTCCCGGCGGGGGAGGCAGATAATGAGCAGTTCTTC
>TRBV10-1|TRBJ1-3|-|-
CASSAGFSGNTIYF
TGCGCCAGCAGTGCGGGATTCTCTGGAAACACCATATATTTT
>TRBV19|TRBJ2-5|-|TRBD2
CARGRLAGGQETQYF
TGTGCCAGGGGGAGACTAGCGGGGGGCCAAGAGACCCAGTACTTC
>TRBV10-3|TRBJ1-4|-|TRBD1
CAISESNSGGAGTNEKLFF
TGTGCCATCAGTGAGTCGAATTCAGGGGGCGCTGGAACTAATGAAAAACTGTTTTTT
>TRBV6-2/TRBV6-3|TRBJ2-3|once|TRBD1
CASSPQNRGRRTDTQYF
TGTGCCAGCAGCCCTCAAAACAGGGGAAGGCGGACAGATACGCAGTATTTT
>TRBV5-4|TRBJ1-2|-|-
CASAGNYGYTF
TGTGCCAGCGCGGGGAACTATGGCTACACCTTC
>TRBV6-2/TRBV6-3|TRBJ1-2|-|TRBD1
CASSWGQIYGYTF
TGTGCCAGCAGCTGGGGACAGATCTATGGCTACACCTTC
>TRBV5-4|TRBJ2-3|-|TRBD1
CASSRDRGGDTQYF
TGTGCCAGCAGCCGGGACAGGGGTGGAGATACGCAGTATTTT
>TRBV4-1|TRBJ1-6|-|TRBD1
CASSQLRDRGFPYNSPLHF
TGCGCCAGCAGCCAACTCCGGGACAGGGGGTTTCCCTATAATTCACCCCTCCACTTT
>TRBV10-3|TRBJ2-4|-|-
CAISESYSGGAMKSDIQYF
TGTGCCATCAGTGAGTCGTATAGCGGCGGGGCTATGAAATCGGACATTCAGTACTTC
>TRBV19|TRBJ2-3|-|-
CASNSGQGTDTQYF
TGTGCCAGTAACTCCGGACAAGGCACAGATACGCAGTATTTT
>TRBV7-2|TRBJ2-7|once|-
CASSLDSGGGYEQYF
TGTGCCAGCAGCTTAGACTCAGGGGGAGGTTACGAGCAGTACTTC
>TRBV30|TRBJ1-4|-|TRBD1
CAWSLGQENEKLFF
TGTGCCTGGAGCCTGGGACAGGAGAATGAAAAACTGTTTTTT
>TRBV4-2|TRBJ2-7|-|TRBD1
CASSQDVGRRQGTYEQYF
TGTGCCAGCAGCCAAGATGTAGGTCGGAGACAGGGAACCTACGAGCAGTACTTC